These 15 T cell receptor beta chains were sequenced from one sample in a study of cytotoxic CD8 clonotypes in ibrutinib-treated CLL. The table came from immunoSEQ multiplex PCR; TCRdb's copy has only in-frame clones and leaves some out. The table lists over 120,000 clones, approximately 80% of them singletons. The sequencing here drew on PBMCs, taken after 12 months of ibrutinib treatment. The receptor source for this set is a human donor with chronic lymphocytic leukemia.

The rearrangement links TRBV27 to TRBJ1-2; TRBD1 agrees at 9 bases. Losses at the gene ends were 3 bases for V and 4 bases for J; bases not matched to a gene: 6. Germline V gene data show CDR1 as MNHEY and CDR2 as SMNVEV (reference sequence). This CDR3 has 15 amino acids. In DNA form, the CDR3 reads TGTGCCAGCAGTTTTATACAGGGGGCCATCTATGGCTACACCTTC. Amino acid sequence: CASSFIQGAIYGYTF.

The sample holds a few counts of this clone. The chain uses TRBV6-5 and TRBJ1-2; 10 bases are shared with TRBD1. With 6 bases clipped from V and 4 bases from J, the junction kept 8 bases outside the gene matches. Germline CDR1 reads MNHEY; CDR2 reads SVGAGI. The CDR3 runs to 15 residues. CDR3 amino acids: CASSHRQGASYGYTF. As DNA, the CDR3 is TGTGCCAGCAGCCACAGACAGGGGGCAAGCTATGGCTACACCTTC.

This chain uses TRBV9 with TRBJ2-3; 7 bases align to TRBD1. J was trimmed by 6 bases and V by 2 bases; bases with no gene match: 9. CDR1 and CDR2 from the germline V gene are SGDLS and YYNGEE. This CDR3 is built from 15 residues. The CDR3 region is CASSVRGQRGDTQYF. CDR3 bases: TGTGCCAGCAGCGTGAGGGGACAGAGAGGTGATACGCAGTATTTT.

The rearrangement links TRBV5-1 to TRBJ2-2, with a tentative D call TRBD1 (6 bases). The V end lost 2 bases, the J end lost 5 bases, and 13 bases lay between the germline ends. This CDR3 has 15 amino acids. Looked up from germline, CDR1 is SGHRS and CDR2 is YFSETQ. This chain's CDR3 is CASSFDQGITGELFF. The CDR3 DNA follows: TGCGCCAGCAGCTTCGACCAGGGGATAACCGGGGAGCTGTTTTTT.

With respect to this clone: A read error may account for a junction end that differs from germline. The chain combines TRBV29-1 with TRBJ2-3, with D uncertain. This CDR3 has 11 amino acids. Germline V CDR1 and CDR2: SQVTM, ANQGSEA. The CDR3 here is CSAEYADTQYF. Written as DNA, the CDR3 is TGCAGCGCTGAATATGCGGATACGCAGTATTTT.

V gene TRBV5-1 combines with J gene TRBJ1-4; a possible D gene is TRBD1 (5 bases). CDR1 is SGHRS, CDR2 YFSETQ, per germline. Trimming cost V 1 base and J 5 bases, with 12 bases left between them. This CDR3 has 15 amino acids. The CDR3 sequence is CASSLLGQTNEKLFF. CDR3 in DNA: TGCGCCAGCAGCTTGTTGGGGCAGACCAATGAAAAACTGTTTTTT.

In this sample, this clone turned up a few times. The chain recombines TRBV15 with TRBJ2-4, with D perhaps TRBD1 (6 bases). This CDR3 comprises 14 residues. Germline lookup yields CDR1 LNHNV and CDR2 YYDKDF (reference sequence). V gave up 5 bases and J gave up 4 bases, with 12 bases separating them. DNA of the CDR3: TGTGCCACCAGCTGGGGTGGACAGAAAAACATTCAGTACTTC. Protein sequence: CATSWGGQKNIQYF.

The chain recombines TRBV30 with TRBJ2-5; the match to TRBD2 covers 9 bases. The CDR3 spans 16 residues. Germline trimming cut 3 bases from V and 6 bases from J; bases unmatched to any gene: 14. Germline V gene sequence: CDR1 GTSNPN, CDR2 SVGIG (reference sequence). The CDR3 protein is CAWSEPELAGFKTQYF. The CDR3 DNA reads as TGTGCCTGGAGCGAGCCCGAGCTAGCGGGATTCAAGACCCAGTACTTC.

This clone appeared once. The chain recombines TRBV5-1 with TRBJ1-3, with TRBD1 identical over 7 bases. Germline-derived CDR1 and CDR2 are SGHRS and YFSETQ. The J segment lost 0 bases and the V segment lost 2 bases, leaving 2 bases of the junction unmatched. There are 15 residues in the CDR3. CDR3 loop: CASSFRGSSGNTIYF. CDR3 DNA: TGCGCCAGCAGCTTCAGGGGGAGCTCTGGAAACACCATATATTTT. Drawing the rest from reference TRBV5-1 and TRBJ1-3, the complete variable domain is KAGVTQTPRYLIKTRGQQVTLSCSPISGHRSVSWYQQTPGQGLQFLFEYFSETQRNKGNFPGRFSGRQFSNSRSEMNVSTLELGDSALYLCASSFRGSSGNTIYFGEGSWLTVV.

This chain connects TRBV7-9 to TRBJ2-7; D is undetermined. The CDR3 extends over 13 amino acids. CDR1 is SEHNR and CDR2 is FQNEAQ in the germline V gene (reference sequence). Trimming shortened V by 0 bases and J by 4 bases, and 7 bases separated the two germline ends. The chain's CDR3 is CASSLALHYEQYF. In DNA, the CDR3 is TGTGCCAGCAGCTTAGCCCTTCATTACGAGCAGTACTTC.

The chain uses TRBV7-2 and TRBJ2-7; weak D call: TRBD1 (6 bases). CDR1 and CDR2 (germline): SGHTA, FQGNSA. This CDR3 is built from 16 residues. Trimming removed 1 base at V and 3 bases at J, with 16 bases between. The CDR3 loop is CASSLGVAQGLYEQYF. CDR3 DNA sequence: TGTGCCAGCAGCTTAGGTGTGGCACAGGGTCTCTACGAGCAGTACTTC. The whole variable domain, remainder taken from reference TRBV7-2 and TRBJ2-7, is GAGVSQSPSNKVTEKGKDVELRCDPISGHTALYWYRQSLGQGLEFLIYFQGNSAPDKSGLPSDRFSAERTGGSVSTLTIQRTQQEDSAVYLCASSLGVAQGLYEQYFGPGTRLTVT.

V gene TRBV6-6 combines with J gene TRBJ1-1; 9 bases fit TRBD1. CDR3 length equals 14 residues. The germline CDR1 and CDR2 sequences are MNHNY and SVGAGI (reference sequence). V lost 6 bases to trimming and J lost 11 bases; unmatched junction nucleotides: 13. The CDR3 protein is CASSPGQGTGTAFF. The CDR3 nucleotides are TGTGCCAGCAGCCCCGGACAGGGGACGGGTACCGCTTTCTTT.

This clone appeared a single time. The chain employs TRBV7-8 and TRBJ2-5; perhaps TRBD2 as D (5 bases). This CDR3 is 14 amino acids long. V was pared by 4 bases and J by 2 bases, with 11 bases between. The V gene's germline CDR1 is SGHVS and CDR2 FQNEAQ. CDR3 sequence reads: CASSYGGRQETQYF. For the CDR3, the DNA is TGTGCCAGCAGCTATGGCGGGCGGCAAGAGACCCAGTACTTC.

This clone was found once. The rearrangement links TRBV12-5 to TRBJ2-2, with 7 nucleotides matching TRBD2. Germline CDR1 LGHNT, CDR2 FRNRAP. The CDR3 is 17 residues long. Unmatched junction bases numbered 8, after V lost 2 bases and J lost 2 bases. The CDR3 sequence is CASGLYPSGKNTGELFF. As DNA, the CDR3 is TGTGCTAGTGGTTTGTACCCTAGCGGCAAAAACACCGGGGAGCTGTTTTTT. Supplemented by reference TRBV12-5 and TRBJ2-2, the full variable domain reads DARVTQTPRHKVTEMGQEVTMRCQPILGHNTVFWYRQTMMQGLELLAYFRNRAPLDDSGMPKDRFSAEMPDATLATLKIQPSEPRDSAVYFCASGLYPSGKNTGELFFGEGSRLTVL.

The J gene is TRBJ1-3, the V gene TRBV27; D is undetermined. CDR1 is MNHEY and CDR2 is SMNVEV in the germline V gene (reference sequence). This CDR3 comprises 13 residues. Trimming pared 6 bases from V and 0 bases from J, leaving 6 bases between. Here the CDR3 DNA reads TGTGCCAGCAGGCCGGTCTCTGGAAACACCATATATTTT. This encodes CASRPVSGNTIYF.